Detailed here is one T cell receptor beta chain. The antigen is unknown. The CDR3 is 17 amino acids. V lost 3 bases and J 7 bases, leaving 21 bases between the germline ends. CDR1 and CDR2 from the germline V gene are MDHEN and SYDVKM. This sample was taken from a study of cytomegalovirus exposure and HLA in healthy donors. Study-wide results and caveats: The authors enumerated roughly 180 TCR beta chains as linked to cytomegalovirus.

Vbeta (60) and Jbeta (13) primers were used in the PCR. Repertoires were generated with immunoSEQ multiplex PCR, while TCRdb's copy carries only in-frame clones and drops some. There are over 140,000 clones in the sample; about 84% occur only once, and about 2.2% lies in the top ten. The clonotype comes from a man aged 45 to 65 in good health and CMV-seronegative. Sequenced: PBMCs. This chain links TRBV28 with TRBJ1-4; maybe TRBD1 (6 bases). CDR3 in DNA: TGTGCCAGCAGTTTCGTTGGGGGGAGGGGGTTAATTGAAAAACTGTTTTTT. This translates into CASSFVGGRGLIEKLFF.